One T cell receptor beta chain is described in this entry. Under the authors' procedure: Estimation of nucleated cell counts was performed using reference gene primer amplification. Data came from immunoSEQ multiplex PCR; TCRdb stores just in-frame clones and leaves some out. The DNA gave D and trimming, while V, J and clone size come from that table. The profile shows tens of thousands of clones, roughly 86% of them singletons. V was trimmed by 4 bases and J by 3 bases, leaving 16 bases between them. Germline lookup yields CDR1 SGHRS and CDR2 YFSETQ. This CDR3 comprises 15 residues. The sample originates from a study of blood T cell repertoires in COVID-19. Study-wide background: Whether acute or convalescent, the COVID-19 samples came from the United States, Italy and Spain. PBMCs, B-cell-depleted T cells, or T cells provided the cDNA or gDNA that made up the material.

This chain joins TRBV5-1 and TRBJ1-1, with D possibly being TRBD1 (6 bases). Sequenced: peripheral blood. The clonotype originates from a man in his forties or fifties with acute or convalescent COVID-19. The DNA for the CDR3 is TGCGCCAGCAGCGTACAGGGAGGGCTTTACACTGAAGCTTTCTTT. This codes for CASSVQGGLYTEAFF.